The entry below gives a single T cell receptor (beta chain) sequence along with its context. This specimen comes from a study of blood T cell repertoires in COVID-19. Before they entered the study, exposed participants had met a COVID-19 case within 2 weeks. The V end lost 4 bases, the J end lost 4 bases, and 10 bases lay between the germline ends. The CDR3 is made up of 14 amino acids. Germline CDR1 is MNHEY and CDR2 is SVGEGT. Method: immunoSEQ multiplex PCR; TCRdb's copy keeps in-frame clones and lacks some. The sample lists roughly 400,000 clones; about 88% were seen once. The sequence was collected from a woman in her late teens or twenties who had been exposed to COVID-19. The rearrangement joins TRBV6-2 or TRBV6-3 to TRBJ1-4, with unresolved D. The sequenced sample consisted of PBMCs or T cells enriched from blood (not recorded which). The CDR3 reads CASSSPGLNEKLFF. CDR3 nucleotides: TGTGCCAGCAGTTCCCCAGGACTTAATGAAAAACTGTTTTTT.